Following are 23 T cell receptor beta chains from one sample sequenced in a study of T cell repertoires in cytomegalovirus infection. TCRdb reanalysed the reads using MiXCR and keeps one entry per CDR3 protein. The repertoire includes 150,000 to 200,000 distinct CDR3 sequences, roughly 19% of them detected once, and just under 3% sits in the top ten. Source material: PBMCs. Receptors were obtained from a human donor in good health (CMV status not recorded). Some clones in this sample may be carry-over from other donors' samples.

The CDR3 DNA reads TGTGCCAGCAGCGGGACTAGCGGGGGCCGTTACAATGAGCAGTTCTTC. Its protein is CASSGTSGGRYNEQFF. This rearrangement joins TRBV12-3 or TRBV12-4 to TRBJ2-1; 14 positions match TRBD2. V dropped 6 bases and J dropped 4; count of bases not matched to a gene: 5. The CDR3 runs 16 residues.

This rearrangement joins TRBV4-1 to TRBJ2-2; 8 positions match TRBD1. This CDR3 contains 16 residues. CDR1 and CDR2 (germline): MGHRA, YSYEKL. Trimming removed 4 bases from V and 8 bases from J; junction bases left unmatched: 12. CDR3 amino acids: CASSPARAGGWGELFF. The CDR3 DNA is TGCGCCAGCAGCCCGGCCCGGGCAGGGGGCTGGGGGGAGCTGTTTTTT.

The table lists this clonotype with a few counts. This chain joins TRBV2 and TRBJ1-5; 8 bases are shared with TRBD1. The CDR3 consists of 15 residues. Trimming at V came to 2 bases and at J to 5 bases, leaving 5 bases not matched to a gene. The germline CDR1 and CDR2 sequences are SNHLY and FYNNEI. Here the CDR3 reads CASSEPRGLDQPQHF. The CDR3 coding sequence is TGTGCCAGCAGTGAACCCAGGGGGCTCGATCAGCCCCAGCATTTT.

Ten or more counts support this clonotype. The gene calls are TRBV7-8 and TRBJ1-2, with D possibly being TRBD1 (6 bases). This CDR3 is 15 amino acids long. Germline V gene data show CDR1 as SGHVS and CDR2 as FQNEAQ. V was clipped by 5 bases and J by 0 bases, with 13 bases between them. The CDR3 spells CASSPSGQPNYGYTF. Written as DNA, the CDR3 is TGTGCCAGCAGCCCGTCCGGACAGCCTAACTATGGCTACACCTTC.

This clonotype was seen only a few times. V is TRBV15 and J is TRBJ1-4; D perhaps matches TRBD1 (6 bases). Germline lookup yields CDR1 LNHNV and CDR2 YYDKDF (reference sequence). This CDR3 spans 16 amino acids. Trimming removed 1 base from V and 8 bases from J, with 17 bases in between. The CDR3 loop is CATSRGRWQGMEKLFF. Written as DNA, the CDR3 is TGTGCCACCAGCAGAGGTCGGTGGCAGGGGATGGAAAAACTGTTTTTT.

This clonotype was seen more than once but under ten times. The V call is TRBV7-9, the J call TRBJ2-1, with 7 bases lining up with TRBD2. The CDR3 length is 14 residues. V lost 3 bases, J lost 4 bases, and 3 bases stayed unmatched. CDR1 SEHNR and CDR2 FQNEAQ come from the germline V gene (reference sequence). The CDR3 nucleotides read TGTGCCAGCAGCTTCAGCGGGGCTTACAATGAGCAGTTCTTC. It translates to CASSFSGAYNEQFF.

This clonotype has just a few counts. The chain links TRBV29-1 to TRBJ2-1; D is perhaps TRBD1 (5 bases). CDR1 SQVTM and CDR2 ANQGSEA come from the germline V gene. This CDR3 has 16 amino acids. Trimming removed 0 bases at V and 2 bases at J, with 14 bases between. The CDR3 DNA follows: TGCAGCGTTGAAGATCGTGCAGGGTCCACCTACAATGAGCAGTTCTTC. Its translation: CSVEDRAGSTYNEQFF.

The rearrangement joins TRBV6-5 to TRBJ1-2; D is undetermined. Germline V gene lookup returns CDR1 MNHEY and CDR2 SVGAGI. There are 11 residues in the CDR3. Trimming took off 6 bases at V and 9 bases at J, with 11 bases between the two ends. CDR3 in amino acids: CASSIGDSYTF. As DNA, the CDR3 is TGTGCCAGCAGCATCGGGGATAGCTACACCTTC.

The chain joins TRBV28 to TRBJ2-7, with 8 bases matching TRBD2. The V and J ends lost 10 bases and 5 bases, in that order; junction bases with no gene match: 22. CDR3 length: 17 residues. CDR1 and CDR2 (germline): MDHEN, SYDVKM. The CDR3 protein is CANTLSGGAGRIHEQYF. The CDR3 DNA sequence: TGTGCCAACACCCTATCGGGGGGGGCAGGGAGGATCCACGAGCAGTACTTC.

The V gene is TRBV7-9, the J gene TRBJ2-5; D is unresolved. The germline V gene encodes CDR1 SEHNR and CDR2 FQNEAQ (reference sequence). The CDR3 spans 12 residues. V gave up 7 bases and J gave up 5 bases, with 11 bases separating them. The chain's CDR3 is CASTATVETQYF. The CDR3, as DNA: TGTGCCAGCACCGCCACTGTCGAGACCCAGTACTTC.

This clonotype was counted only a few times. The chain joins TRBV28 to TRBJ2-1; TRBD2 matches at 8 bases. The CDR3 runs to 17 residues. J was trimmed by 7 bases and V by 3 bases; bases with no gene match: 14. Per germline, CDR1 MDHEN and CDR2 SYDVKM. The CDR3 nucleotides read TGTGCCAGCAGTTTCTCACGGGAAGCGGGAGTCCTGAATGAGCAGTTCTTC. Translating it yields CASSFSREAGVLNEQFF.

There are many counts of this clonotype. CDR3 sequence: CASSPGRNTEAFF. CDR3 sequence (DNA): TGTGCCAGCAGCCCAGGGCGGAACACTGAAGCTTTCTTT. The chain links TRBV7-2 to TRBJ1-1, with D perhaps matching TRBD1 (5 bases). The CDR3 covers 13 residues. Germline lookup yields CDR1 SGHTA and CDR2 FQGNSA. Deletions cut 5 bases from V and 1 base from J, with 8 bases between. Full variable domain (remainder filled in from reference TRBV7-2 and TRBJ1-1): GAGVSQSPSNKVTEKGKDVELRCDPISGHTALYWYRQSLGQGLEFLIYFQGNSAPDKSGLPSDRFSAERTGGSVSTLTIQRTQQEDSAVYLCASSPGRNTEAFFGQGTRLTVV.

The chain uses TRBV5-4 and TRBJ2-5; unclear D gene. Germline CDR1 is SGHNT and CDR2 is YYREEE (reference sequence). V lost 4 bases and J 2 bases, leaving 6 bases between the germline ends. CDR3 length: 12 amino acids. The CDR3 nucleotides read TGTGCCAGCAGCGACTTACAAGAGACCCAGTACTTC. Translating gives CASSDLQETQYF.

This clonotype was seen repeatedly, ten times or more. This sequence joins TRBV7-6 and TRBJ2-7, with 10 bases lining up with TRBD1. Trimming at V came to 4 bases and at J to 4 bases, leaving 7 bases not matched to a gene. The CDR3 totals 15 residues. Germline CDR1 is SGHVS and CDR2 is FNYEAQ. Here the CDR3 reads CASSSPRQGAYEQYF. As DNA, the CDR3 is TGTGCCAGCAGCTCCCCTCGACAGGGGGCTTACGAGCAGTACTTC.

Note on this clonotype: This may come from a read error, since a much larger clone is one base off. This chain links TRBV7-6 with TRBJ2-2; D is possibly TRBD2 (6 bases). Per the germline V gene, CDR1 is SGHVS and CDR2 is FNYEAQ. The CDR3 runs to 15 residues. CDR3 loop: CTSSLDRENVGELFF. DNA for the CDR3: TGTACCAGCAGCTTAGACCGGGAGAATGTCGGGGAGCTGTTTTTT.

The chain joins TRBV2 to TRBJ1-1; a possible D gene is TRBD1 (5 bases). CDR3 length: 14 amino acids. Germline CDR1 is SNHLY and CDR2 is FYNNEI. Trimming removed 3 bases from V and 8 bases from J, with 16 bases in between. CDR3: CASSEARASPEAFF. CDR3 bases: TGTGCCAGCAGTGAGGCCAGGGCTAGCCCCGAAGCTTTCTTT. Full variable domain (rest looked up from reference TRBV2 and TRBJ1-1): EPEVTQTPSHQVTQMGQEVILRCVPISNHLYFYWYRQILGQKVEFLVSFYNNEISEKSEIFDDQFSVERPDGSNFTLKIRSTKLEDSAMYFCASSEARASPEAFFGQGTRLTVV.

This clonotype was counted only a few times. CDR3 coding DNA: TGTGCTAGTGGTCCAGGGTCAGAGACCCAGTACTTC. Amino acid sequence: CASGPGSETQYF. This chain links TRBV12-5 with TRBJ2-5; TRBD1 is a possible D gene (5 bases). The V end was cut by 5 bases, the J end by 4 bases, with 8 bases between. This CDR3 spans 12 amino acids. Germline V lookup: CDR1 LGHNT, CDR2 FRNRAP.

The genes are TRBV27 and TRBJ2-7; 10 bases line up with TRBD2. There are 16 residues in the CDR3. Germline V gene sequence: CDR1 MNHEY, CDR2 SMNVEV (reference sequence). V lost 5 bases and J lost 5; bases outside the gene matches: 12. The CDR3 region is CASSAAKREGKDEQYF. CDR3 coding DNA: TGTGCCAGCAGTGCCGCAAAGCGGGAGGGAAAGGACGAGCAGTACTTC.

The sample holds many counts of this clonotype. CDR3 coding DNA: TGTGCCAGCAGCAGAACCAGGGTCGAGACCCAGTACTTC. It specifies CASSRTRVETQYF. This rearrangement joins TRBV6-1 to TRBJ2-5, with D tentatively TRBD1 (5 bases). The V gene's germline CDR1 is MNHNS and CDR2 SASEGT. V shed 6 bases and J shed 5 bases, with 13 bases lying between them. The CDR3 extends over 13 amino acids.

J is TRBJ2-7 and V is TRBV6-2 or TRBV6-3, with D possibly matching TRBD2 (6 bases). The germline gives CDR1 MNHEY, CDR2 SVGEGT. This CDR3 has 15 amino acids. V was cut by 2 bases and J by 2 bases, with 13 bases left in between. The CDR3 sequence: CASSYPVGGTYEQYF. Here the CDR3 DNA reads TGTGCCAGCAGTTACCCGGTGGGCGGGACCTACGAGCAGTACTTC.

This clonotype appeared a few times. V and J are TRBV3-1 and TRBJ1-1; D call uncertain. Trimming shortened V by 2 bases and J by 0 bases, and 4 bases separated the two germline ends. Germline CDR1 LGHDT, CDR2 YNNKEL (reference sequence). This CDR3 is built from 13 residues. CDR3 in amino acids: CASSQQMNTEAFF. CDR3 DNA sequence: TGTGCCAGCAGCCAACAGATGAACACTGAAGCTTTCTTT. The full variable domain, with the rest looked up from reference TRBV3-1 and TRBJ1-1, is DTAVSQTPKYLVTQMGNDKSIKCEQNLGHDTMYWYKQDSKKFLKIMFSYNNKELIINETVPNRFSPKSPDKAHLNLHINSLELGDSAVYFCASSQQMNTEAFFGQGTRLTVV.

V and J are TRBV25-1 and TRBJ1-1, with D uncertain. Germline CDR1 is MGHDK and CDR2 is SYGVNS. Trimming shortened V by 2 bases and J by 7 bases, and 14 bases separated the two germline ends. The CDR3 contains 14 residues. In DNA, the CDR3 is TGTGCCAGCAGTGAAGCTGGTATCGGGGTTGAAGCTTTCTTT. It is translated as CASSEAGIGVEAFF.

DNA of the CDR3: TGTGCCAGCTCACCACCGTCAGGACGGACTGAAGCTTTCTTT. Protein sequence: CASSPPSGRTEAFF. The chain couples TRBV18 to TRBJ1-1; D gene unclear. This CDR3 has 14 amino acids. Germline lookup yields CDR1 KGHSH and CDR2 LQKENI. Between the trimmed V and J ends, which lost 0 bases and 5 bases, there was a span of 10 bases.